This TCR beta chain was recovered during a study of blood T cell repertoires in COVID-19. Study-level background: The United States, Italy and Spain provided the acute and convalescent COVID-19 samples.

This clone was seen a single time. Trimming took 4 bases from V and 4 from J, leaving 13 bases between them. Germline V CDR1 and CDR2: LGHDT, YNNKEL (reference sequence). The CDR3 covers 14 residues. Authors' processing steps: Nucleated cell number was recorded as an estimate derived from reference gene primer amplification. Clones were read by immunoSEQ multiplex PCR, and TCRdb kept only the in-frame ones, dropping some. The D gene and trimming were derived from the DNA, and the V and J assignments and clone size from that table. This sample has about 140,000 clones, with 80% to 90% found just once. The V call is TRBV3-1 (or the pseudogene TRBV3-2), the J call TRBJ1-1; D ambiguous. This receptor was obtained from a woman in her sixties with acute or convalescent COVID-19. The sequenced sample was peripheral blood. In DNA form, the CDR3 reads TGTGCCAGCAGCCTCCAGGCATCCGGCACTGAAGCTTTCTTT. Its protein is CASSLQASGTEAFF.